This T cell receptor (beta chain) was identified in a study of CD8+CD57+ T cells in acquired aplastic anemia. Whoever was chosen for sequencing had shown CD8+CD57+ cell expansion by flow cytometry. Patients were untreated when blood was sampled. CDR1 and CDR2 (germline): MGHRA, YSYEKL. The CDR3 is made up of 16 amino acids. Losses at the gene ends were 5 bases for V and 6 bases for J; bases not matched to a gene: 13. Profiling of TCR beta VDJ combinations and CDR3 sequences used genomic DNA as template. TCRdb processed the reads anew with MiXCR; each CDR3 protein has one entry. The table shows roughly 260,000 distinct CDR3 sequences, with roughly half occurring only once.

The V call is TRBV4-1, the J call TRBJ2-1, with 7 positions matching TRBD2. Source material: sorted CD4+, CD8+, or CD8+CD57+ T cells (not recorded which) from PBMCs. The TCR originated in a human donor with aplastic anemia. CDR3 nucleotides: TGCGCCAGCAGCAACTCGGGTAGCGGGCTTGGCAATGAGCAGTTCTTC. Its translation is CASSNSGSGLGNEQFF.